A selection of T cell receptor beta chains follows, all from one sample in a study of regulatory T cells in long-lasting Graves disease. TCRdb ran MiXCR on the multiplex PCR reads and lists one entry per CDR3 protein. The sample yields 500,000 or so distinct CDR3 sequences, about 16% seen once. These records were also assigned to another study, of T cells in Graves' hyperthyroidism and ophthalmopathy.

The material sequenced was peripheral blood mononuclear cells (PBMCs), taken at new diagnosis, from a patient treated with antithyroid drugs. These receptor sequences come from a woman in her forties or fifties with Graves disease. Both conserved end residues are part of each CDR3. A D gene is named only where the DNA matches it firmly. Clone size is stated in some rows and not others, as once, few, many or a class when expanded.

.	.	TRBV7-6	TRBJ2-1	CASSWGGQTYNEQFF	TGTGCCAGCAGCTGGGGAGGACAGACCTACAATGAGCAGTTCTTC
.	many	TRBV12-3/TRBV12-4	TRBJ1-2	CASSHRENYGYTF	TGTGCCAGCAGCCACAGGGAAAACTATGGCTACACCTTC
.	.	TRBV7-9	TRBJ2-1	CASSPAKRLEQFF	TGTGCCAGCAGCCCAGCCAAGAGGCTCGAGCAGTTCTTC
.	many	TRBV15	TRBJ1-1	CATSRDRAVSNTEAFF	TGTGCCACCAGCAGAGATAGGGCAGTCTCCAACACTGAAGCTTTCTTT
TRBD2	.	TRBV4-1	TRBJ2-1	CASSQGRSGLGAHRYYNEQFF	TGCGCCAGCAGCCAAGGTCGATCGGGACTAGGCGCACATCGGTACTACAATGAGCAGTTCTTC
TRBD1	many	TRBV6-2/TRBV6-3	TRBJ2-7	CASSERQGYEQYF	TGTGCCAGCAGTGAAAGACAGGGGTACGAGCAGTACTTC
.	many	TRBV5-1	TRBJ2-5	CASSLAKPLSSQETQYF	TGCGCCAGCAGCTTGGCCAAACCCCTTTCTTCCCAAGAGACCCAGTACTTC
.	many	TRBV5-1	TRBJ1-6	CASSLVGASSPLHF	TGCGCCAGCAGCTTGGTCGGGGCCAGTTCACCCCTCCACTTT
.	few	TRBV9	TRBJ1-4	CASSVWSTNEKLFF	TGTGCCAGCAGCGTGTGGTCAACTAATGAAAAACTGTTTTTT
TRBD2	many	TRBV20-1	TRBJ2-6	CSALPGGMTGANVLTF	TGCAGTGCTCTTCCGGGGGGGATGACTGGGGCCAACGTCCTGACTTTC
.	.	TRBV10-1	TRBJ1-2	CATSGGGTDSNGYTF	TGCGCCACCTCGGGAGGAGGGACCGACAGTAATGGCTACACCTTC
TRBD1	many	TRBV7-9	TRBJ1-2	CASSPQGGGYTF	TGTGCCAGCTCACCACAGGGGGGTGGCTACACCTTC
TRBD1	once	TRBV19	TRBJ1-2	CASSSDRGFGYTF	TGTGCCAGTAGTTCGGACAGGGGTTTTGGCTACACCTTC
TRBD2	.	TRBV27	TRBJ2-5	CASSFGGAGETQYF	TGTGCCAGCAGTTTCGGAGGAGCGGGGGAGACCCAGTACTTC
.	few	TRBV7-9	TRBJ1-2	CASSQPEVGYGYTF	TGTGCCAGCAGCCAACCAGAGGTGGGCTATGGCTACACCTTC
.	many	TRBV7-6	TRBJ2-6	CASSEGANVLTF	TGTGCCAGCAGCGAGGGGGCCAACGTCCTGACTTTC
TRBD1	many	TRBV29-1	TRBJ2-7	CSVRQGANEQYF	TGCAGCGTTCGACAGGGAGCCAACGAGCAGTACTTC
TRBD2	.	TRBV20-1	TRBJ2-7	CSAQIAGGTYEQYF	TGCAGTGCTCAGATAGCGGGGGGAACCTACGAGCAGTACTTC
TRBD1	.	TRBV20-1	TRBJ2-5	CSARRSPGQGQETQYF	TGCAGTGCTAGACGCTCACCGGGACAGGGACAAGAGACCCAGTACTTC
.	many	TRBV30	TRBJ2-3	CAWSTGSTDTQYF	TGTGCCTGGAGTACAGGGAGCACAGATACGCAGTATTTT
.	many	TRBV28	TRBJ1-5	CASSGRTELNQPQHF	TGTGCCAGCAGTGGAAGGACAGAGCTAAATCAGCCCCAGCATTTT
.	many	TRBV20-1	TRBJ1-5	CSARAGTPNQPQHF	TGCAGTGCTAGAGCCGGGACACCCAATCAGCCCCAGCATTTT
TRBD1	many	TRBV3-1	TRBJ1-2	CASRSRDRTRKPYGYTF	TGTGCCAGCCGGTCCCGGGACAGAACCAGGAAGCCCTATGGCTACACCTTC
TRBD2	.	TRBV29-1	TRBJ2-1	CSVPGTTVYNEQFF	TGCAGCGTCCCCGGGACTACAGTATACAATGAGCAGTTCTTC
.	few	TRBV6-1	TRBJ1-2	CASSALPGQKNYGYTF	TGTGCCAGCAGTGCTCTCCCGGGACAAAAAAACTATGGCTACACCTTC
TRBD2	few	TRBV7-9	TRBJ2-3	CASSSAGTSGVADTQYF	TGTGCCAGCAGTTCCGCCGGGACTAGCGGGGTTGCAGATACGCAGTATTTT
.	many	TRBV6-1	TRBJ1-1	CASRSKTAENTEAFF	TGTGCCAGCAGATCCAAAACCGCCGAAAACACTGAAGCTTTCTTT
TRBD2	few	TRBV6-1	TRBJ2-1	CASSERGVTVYNEQFF	TGTGCCAGCAGTGAACGGGGGGTAACCGTCTACAATGAGCAGTTCTTC
.	many	TRBV18	TRBJ2-7	CASSPVPTAYEQYF	TGTGCCAGCTCACCGGTGCCTACCGCCTACGAGCAGTACTTC
.	few	TRBV19	TRBJ2-7	CASSMRIGSEEQYF	TGTGCCAGTAGTATGAGGATCGGTAGCGAAGAGCAGTACTTC
TRBD1	.	TRBV19	TRBJ1-2	CASSIAGTGQWTNYGYTF	TGTGCCAGTAGTATAGCGGGGACAGGGCAATGGACTAACTATGGCTACACCTTC
TRBD2	many	TRBV11-3	TRBJ2-3	CASSLGWSGVSDTQYF	TGTGCCAGCAGCTTAGGTTGGAGCGGGGTGTCAGATACGCAGTATTTT
.	many	TRBV12-3/TRBV12-4	TRBJ1-1	CASSLKESAEAFF	TGTGCCAGCAGTTTAAAAGAAAGTGCTGAAGCTTTCTTT
TRBD1	many	TRBV28	TRBJ1-1	CASRLPSGTGLNTEAFF	TGTGCCAGCAGACTACCTTCCGGGACAGGCTTGAACACTGAAGCTTTCTTT
.	many	TRBV7-8	TRBJ2-2	CASRGGERYANTGELFF	TGTGCCAGCAGAGGGGGAGAACGTTACGCGAACACCGGGGAGCTGTTTTTT
.	.	TRBV7-6	TRBJ2-7	CASSLGIYYEQYF	TGTGCCAGCAGCCTAGGGATCTACTACGAGCAGTACTTC
.	few	TRBV12-3/TRBV12-4	TRBJ1-2	CASRQSKGSYTF	TGTGCCAGCAGACAGAGCAAGGGGAGCTACACCTTC
TRBD2	.	TRBV12-3/TRBV12-4	TRBJ2-5	CASSTYGLGGGGETQYF	TGTGCCAGCAGCACTTATGGCCTAGGCGGGGGGGGGGAGACCCAGTACTTC
TRBD1	many	TRBV6-5	TRBJ1-2	CASSSDDRGRLGGYGYTF	TGTGCCAGCAGTTCTGACGACAGGGGGCGCCTCGGCGGCTATGGCTACACCTTC
TRBD1	many	TRBV11-2	TRBJ1-4	CASSPRTGADEKLFF	TGTGCCAGCAGCCCGCGGACAGGGGCGGATGAAAAACTGTTTTTT
.	many	TRBV7-3	TRBJ2-3	CASSLSSVVDTQYF	TGTGCCAGCAGCCTATCTAGCGTAGTAGATACGCAGTATTTT
.	few	TRBV11-2	TRBJ1-2	CASSLGTVLLGYTF	TGTGCCAGCAGCTTGGGGACCGTCCTCCTTGGCTACACCTTC
.	few	TRBV6-5	TRBJ2-3	CASSYSGDSQYF	TGTGCCAGCAGTTACTCGGGGGATTCGCAGTATTTT
.	.	TRBV6-9	TRBJ1-5	CASSLQGNNQPQHF	TGTGCCAGCAGTTTGCAGGGGAACAATCAGCCCCAGCATTTT
.	.	TRBV27	TRBJ2-2	CASTTTGFRGELFF	TGTGCCAGCACCACAACAGGATTCCGAGGGGAGCTGTTTTTT
.	few	TRBV12-3/TRBV12-4	TRBJ2-2	CASSWEGAPITGELFF	TGTGCCAGCAGCTGGGAGGGGGCCCCAATCACCGGGGAGCTGTTTTTT
.	many	TRBV20-1	TRBJ1-1	CSARVAEQGEAFF	TGCAGTGCTAGAGTGGCCGAACAGGGTGAAGCTTTCTTT
.	many	TRBV11-2	TRBJ1-1	CASSLAAAFSTEAFF	TGTGCCAGCAGCTTAGCGGCGGCGTTTAGCACTGAAGCTTTCTTT
.	.	TRBV9	TRBJ1-6	CASSAGGDNSPLHF	TGTGCCAGCAGCGCCGGGGGGGATAATTCACCCCTCCACTTT
.	few	TRBV19	TRBJ1-4	CASSRTVLVATNEKLFF	TGTGCCAGTAGCCGGACAGTACTAGTTGCAACTAATGAAAAACTGTTTTTT
TRBD1	.	TRBV6-1	TRBJ1-1	CASSPGRGRVKEAFF	TGTGCCAGCAGTCCAGGCAGGGGGCGGGTGAAGGAAGCTTTCTTT
TRBD2	.	TRBV4-1	TRBJ2-5	CASSPWLSGGAYLTETQYF	TGCGCCAGCAGCCCGTGGCTCAGCGGGGGGGCCTATTTGACCGAGACCCAGTACTTC
.	.	TRBV7-9	TRBJ2-3	CASSLVVSGTDTQYF	TGTGCCAGCAGCTTGGTGGTGTCAGGCACAGATACGCAGTATTTT
TRBD2	.	TRBV9	TRBJ2-7	CASSVGGTSGVHEQYF	TGTGCCAGCAGCGTAGGGGGGACTAGCGGGGTCCACGAGCAGTACTTC
.	.	TRBV5-4	TRBJ2-3	CASSLEGGGRTDTQYF	TGTGCCAGCAGCTTGGAGGGGGGGGGCAGAACAGATACGCAGTATTTT
.	few	TRBV3-1	TRBJ1-2	CASTRGGTNYGYTF	TGTGCCAGCACGAGGGGCGGCACTAACTATGGCTACACCTTC
TRBD1	.	TRBV19	TRBJ1-5	CASSIGTTGEPQHF	TGTGCCAGTAGTATAGGTACTACAGGGGAGCCCCAGCATTTT
TRBD1	many	TRBV12-3/TRBV12-4	TRBJ1-2	CASSTGGFIGYTF	TGTGCCAGCAGTACAGGGGGTTTCATTGGCTACACCTTC
.	many	TRBV10-3	TRBJ1-2	CAISVEGNGYTF	TGTGCCATCAGTGTGGAGGGTAATGGCTACACCTTC
TRBD1	few	TRBV14	TRBJ2-2	CASSLTGEWWTGELFF	TGTGCCAGCAGCCTCACAGGGGAATGGTGGACCGGGGAGCTGTTTTTT